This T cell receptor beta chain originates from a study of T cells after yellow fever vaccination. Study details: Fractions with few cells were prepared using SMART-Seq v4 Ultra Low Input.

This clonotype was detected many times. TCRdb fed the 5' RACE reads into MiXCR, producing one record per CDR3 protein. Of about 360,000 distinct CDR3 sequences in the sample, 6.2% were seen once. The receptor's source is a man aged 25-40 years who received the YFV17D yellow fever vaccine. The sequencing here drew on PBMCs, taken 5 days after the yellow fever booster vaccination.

The CDR3 nucleotides are TGTGCCAGCAGGGAAAGACAACTAGCTGCGGGAGATACGCAGTATTTT. Translated: CASRERQLAAGDTQYF. The chain links TRBV6-2 or TRBV6-3 to TRBJ2-3, with a tentative D call TRBD2 (6 bases). The CDR3 has 16 amino acids. Trimming stripped 6 bases from V and 5 bases from J, with 21 bases between. The germline gives CDR1 MNHEY, CDR2 SVGEGT.